This T cell receptor beta chain was profiled in a study of blood T cell repertoires in COVID-19. Assay used: immunoSEQ multiplex PCR; TCRdb lists only in-frame clones, some missing. This sample has around 330,000 clones; roughly 90% occur once, and the top ten carry roughly 2.6%. The CDR3 is 18 amino acids. Germline-derived CDR1 and CDR2 are SGHTA and FQGTGA. Unmatched junction bases numbered 8, after V lost 5 bases and J lost 0 bases. The TCR originated in a man aged 60 to 69 who had recovered from COVID-19. What was sequenced was PBMCs or T cells enriched from blood (not recorded which). The chain is built from TRBV7-3 and TRBJ2-3, with TRBD2 matching 13 bases. The CDR3 sequence is CASSRGLAGTDSTDTQYF. The DNA for the CDR3 is TGTGCCAGCAGCCGGGGACTAGCGGGAACCGACAGCACAGATACGCAGTATTTT.